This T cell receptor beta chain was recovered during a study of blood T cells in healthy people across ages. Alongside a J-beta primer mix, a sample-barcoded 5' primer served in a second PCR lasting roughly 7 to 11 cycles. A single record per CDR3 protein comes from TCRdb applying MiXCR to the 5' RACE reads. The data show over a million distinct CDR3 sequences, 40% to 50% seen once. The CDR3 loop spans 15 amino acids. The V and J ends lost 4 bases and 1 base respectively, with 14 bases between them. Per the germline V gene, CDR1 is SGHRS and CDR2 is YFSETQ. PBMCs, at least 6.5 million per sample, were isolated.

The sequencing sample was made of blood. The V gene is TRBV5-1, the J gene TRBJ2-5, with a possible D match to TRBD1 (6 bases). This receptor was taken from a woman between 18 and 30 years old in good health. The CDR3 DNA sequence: TGCGCCAGCAGCGCCTCCCTGGGGGCCCAAGAGACCCAGTACTTC. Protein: CASSASLGAQETQYF. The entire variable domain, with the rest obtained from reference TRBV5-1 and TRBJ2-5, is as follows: KAGVTQTPRYLIKTRGQQVTLSCSPISGHRSVSWYQQTPGQGLQFLFEYFSETQRNKGNFPGRFSGRQFSNSRSEMNVSTLELGDSALYLCASSASLGAQETQYFGPGTRLLVL.